Detailed here is one T cell receptor (beta chain). What this receptor recognizes is not known. Base-call qualities are not available, and no considerably larger clone is one nucleotide away. The entry originates in a study of OX40 agonist ivuxolimab in advanced cancers. Notes on the research overall: Ivuxolimab, which targeted the costimulatory receptor OX40 (CD134), was an agonistic, fully human IgG2 monoclonal antibody. Intravenous ivuxolimab was administered to patients every 2 weeks at six dose levels: 0.01, 0.1, 0.3, 1.5, 3 and 10 mg/kg. Of the roughly 54 dose-escalation patients, hepatocellular carcinoma was present in some 19, melanoma in roughly 15, renal cell carcinoma in 9 and head and neck cancer in 9. In the dose-escalation cohort, 70% to 85% of patients were male, and the mean age was roughly 60 years, with a range of about 23 to 90. Patients were allowed to have had prior anti-PD-1, anti-PD-L1 or anti-CTLA-4 therapy, and 40% of the dose-escalation patients had been treated with checkpoint inhibitors. Partial responses occurred in three dose-escalation patients, of whom one had hepatocellular carcinoma and two had cutaneous melanoma. The purpose of peripheral TCRbeta sequencing was to test whether ivuxolimab changed TCR sequence diversity and led to clonal T-cell expansion. The paper reports the monotherapy dose-escalation portion (N ≈ 50 patients) of the phase I ivuxolimab trial.

Overall results and qualifications from the work: On average, CD8+ T cells showed more expanded clones than CD4+ T cells after ivuxolimab. Clonal expansion of both CD4+ and CD8+ blood T cells was observed from baseline to week 6 at doses 0.1 to 3.0 mg/kg. Which antigens the clonally expanded peripheral T cells were specific for was not determined. Partial responders in the 0.1-3.0 mg/kg groups had among the lowest normalized peripheral clonal expansion, especially among CD8+ T cells. Low levels of normalized T-cell clonal expansion were also seen in some patients who did not respond.

Patients with a history of autoimmune disease or receiving systemic immunosuppression were excluded from the trial. Peripheral blood for TCR sequencing was collected from all dose cohorts at baseline, on cycle 4 day 1, and on cycle 7 day 1. The samples were drawn from a first-in-human, open-label, multicenter phase I dose-escalation trial of ivuxolimab. Adults with locally advanced or metastatic melanoma, renal cell carcinoma, hepatocellular carcinoma or head and neck squamous cell carcinoma were enrolled in the trial. CD4+ and CD8+ T cells were sorted separately from peripheral blood before TCR sequencing. To sequence the TCRbeta CDR3 region, genomic DNA was isolated from the sorted cells. The immunoSEQ Assay was used for sequencing of TCRbeta CDR3 regions. TCRdb obtained this table from immuneACCESS and retained in-frame rearrangements with V and J assigned. These tables miss some clones; where compared with another copy, unresolved V genes account for less than half of the shortfall, and the remainder is unexplained. The sample table records roughly 130,000 clones; approximately 92% of these occur just once. 0.15% to 0.16% of the sample is in the top ten clones.

Here the sequenced sample was CD4+ or CD8+ T cells sorted from blood, taken in a trial of the OX40 agonist ivuxolimab. This TCR was recovered from an adult with an advanced solid tumor such as melanoma, head and neck, liver or kidney cancer.

The CDR3 loop reads CASRRIWTALMNTEAFF. In nucleotides, the sequence is TGTGCCAGCAGGAGGATTTGGACAGCCTTAATGAACACTGAAGCTTTCTTT. This sequence uses TRBV11-2 and TRBJ1-1; TRBD1 is possibly the D segment (6 matching bases). The germline ends are 20 bases apart after V is trimmed by 6 bases and J by 0 bases. The germline V gene supplies CDR1 SGHAT and CDR2 FQNNGV. Inclusive of the bounding cysteine and phenylalanine, the CDR3 is 17 residues long. Here the CDR3 DNA is all that survives: 51 bases in frame from base 1.